This T cell receptor beta chain appears in the sequencing data of a study of blood T cell repertoires in COVID-19. Individuals aged about 18 to 100 years were recruited from fewer than 30 US areas. The germline V gene has CDR1 MDHEN and CDR2 SYDVKM. This CDR3 contains 11 residues. V gave up 5 bases and J gave up 3 bases, with 5 bases separating them. TCRdb keeps only in-frame clones here, not all; method: immunoSEQ multiplex PCR. The profile covers about 200,000 clones, with around 84% appearing a single time and about 19% taken by the ten largest. The genes are TRBV28 and TRBJ2-7; the D gene is possibly TRBD1 (5 bases). The sequenced sample was PBMCs or T cells enriched from blood (not recorded which). The clonotype originates from a man in his forties who had recovered from COVID-19. The CDR3 region is CASSRGYEQYF. CDR3 nucleotide sequence: TGTGCCAGCAGTAGGGGCTACGAGCAGTACTTC.